The T cell receptor (beta chain) under discussion was sequenced for a study of cytomegalovirus exposure and HLA in healthy donors. V was clipped by 7 bases and J by 5 bases, with 21 bases between them. The CDR3 covers 15 residues. CDR1 is LNHDA and CDR2 is SQIVND in the germline V gene (reference sequence). The PCR ran on 60 Vbeta and 13 Jbeta primers. TCRdb's table, derived via immunoSEQ multiplex PCR, lists solely in-frame clones and lacks some. Altogether around 93,000 clones are present, approximately 72% being singletons, with the ten largest covering 3% to 3.5%. A remark on this clone: Antigen unknown.

Study-wide results and caveats: In a later analysis, common viral pathogens appeared linked to several of the most significant clusters. In a later analysis, most CMV-associated TCR beta chains appeared HLA-restricted.

The origin of this receptor is a woman aged 40 to 50 in good health and CMV-seronegative. V usage is TRBV19 and J usage is TRBJ2-7; D unresolved. The sequenced sample was PBMCs. The CDR3 sequence: CASTSRIDFAHEQYF. The DNA of the CDR3 is TGTGCCAGTACCAGCCGGATCGACTTCGCCCACGAGCAGTACTTC. Based on the CDR3 plus reference TRBV19 and TRBJ2-7, the full variable domain is DGGITQSPKYLFRKEGQNVTLSCEQNLNHDAMYWYRQDPGQGLRLIYYSQIVNDFQKGDIAEGYSVSREKKESFPLTVTSAQKNPTAFYLCASTSRIDFAHEQYFGPGTRLTVT.